The 7 T cell receptor beta chains given below trace back to one sample, sequenced in a study of shared T cell receptors in the human thymus. The method was immunoSEQ multiplex PCR; TCRdb's version includes in-frame clones alone and lacks a portion of them. The sample consists of over 450,000 clones, about four fifths of them appearing once. The sample was also linked to a second study, of human thymus T cells.

Sequencing was done on a sample of thymocytes. These receptors were taken from a boy in the first two years of life with a congenital heart defect.

The genes are TRBV27 and TRBJ1-4; 8 nucleotides agree with TRBD1. This CDR3 spans 16 amino acids. Germline loops: CDR1 MNHEY, CDR2 SMNVEV (reference sequence). V dropped 3 bases and J dropped 2; count of bases not matched to a gene: 5. In DNA, the CDR3 is TGTGCCAGCAGTTTGCGACAGGGGATCACTAATGAAAAACTGTTTTTT. This gives the protein CASSLRQGITNEKLFF.

This sequence joins TRBV15 and TRBJ1-4, with D possibly TRBD1 on 5 matching bases. From germline, CDR1 is LNHNV and CDR2 YYDKDF (reference sequence). V dropped 1 base and J dropped 8 bases, with 11 bases sitting between them. This CDR3 spans 14 amino acids. CDR3 residues: CATSRARAGEKLFF. In nucleotides, the CDR3 is TGTGCCACCAGCAGAGCCAGGGCGGGGGAAAAACTGTTTTTT.

V and J are TRBV14 and TRBJ1-2, with D perhaps matching TRBD1 (5 bases). CDR3 size: 16 residues. Per germline, CDR1 SGHDN and CDR2 FVKESK. V shed 1 base and J shed 8 bases, with 20 bases lying between them. The CDR3: CASSQVHPGGWRGYTF. Here the CDR3 DNA reads TGTGCCAGCAGCCAAGTTCACCCGGGGGGGTGGCGGGGCTACACCTTC.

This clone was counted only a few times. The chain has TRBV5-6 and TRBJ1-5; possible D gene TRBD1, 5 bases. Germline V lookup: CDR1 SGHDT, CDR2 YYEEEE. This CDR3 has 17 amino acids. Trimming took off 4 bases at V and 1 base at J, with 18 bases between the two ends. CDR3 sequence reads: CASSTRTSNRSNQPQHF. For the CDR3, the DNA is TGTGCCAGCAGCACAAGGACGTCAAACAGGAGCAATCAGCCCCAGCATTTT. Full variable domain (missing parts from reference TRBV5-6 and TRBJ1-5): DAGVTQSPTHLIKTRGQQVTLRCSPKSGHDTVSWYQQALGQGPQFIFQYYEEEERQRGNFPDRFSGHQFPNYSSELNVNALLLGDSALYLCASSTRTSNRSNQPQHFGDGTRLSIL.

The CDR3 nucleotides are TGTGCCAGCAGCCAAGCCGCCGAGGGGAACACCGGGGAGCTGTTTTTT. It codes for CASSQAAEGNTGELFF. The V and J genes are TRBV4-2 and TRBJ2-2; weak D call: TRBD2 (5 bases). This CDR3 comprises 16 residues. Trimming removed 1 base at V and 1 base at J, with 10 bases between. The germline V gene has CDR1 LGHNA and CDR2 YNFKEQ.

This chain joins TRBV11-2 and TRBJ1-2; D is possibly TRBD1 (5 bases). Deletions cut 4 bases from V and 0 bases from J, with 21 bases between. This CDR3 is built from 18 residues. Per the germline V gene, CDR1 is SGHAT and CDR2 is FQNNGV. The CDR3 region has the DNA TGTGCCAGCAGCTCCCGGGGGGGATGGTCTGGAGCTAACTATGGCTACACCTTC. Translated: CASSSRGGWSGANYGYTF.

This clone was detected only a few times. This chain links TRBV28 with TRBJ1-2; D unclear. The germline V gene encodes CDR1 MDHEN and CDR2 SYDVKM. The CDR3 runs 13 residues. V lost 3 bases, J lost 2 bases, and 7 bases lay in between. In DNA, the CDR3 is TGTGCCAGCAGTTTCCCCCAAAACTATGGCTACACCTTC. It is translated as CASSFPQNYGYTF.